A selection of T cell receptor beta chains follows, all from one sample in a study of shared clonotypes between healthy human individuals. TCRdb's table, derived via immunoSEQ multiplex PCR, lists solely in-frame clones and lacks some. This sample has roughly 2 million clones, with roughly 94% found just once. Sequenced input: naive CD4+ T cells sorted from blood. The receptors shown here come from a man in his late teens or twenties in good health. CDR3s include the opening cysteine and the closing phenylalanine or tryptophan. The order of the fields is clone size, D gene, J gene, V gene, CDR3 protein, CDR3 DNA. The D gene is left open where the match is weak. The listing skips clone size in some rows; elsewhere it reads once, few, many or a size class.

clone_size: NA
d_call: TRBD2
j_call: TRBJ2-1
v_call: TRBV2
cdr3_aa: CASSGTSGSYNEQFF
cdr3_nt: TGTGCCAGCAGCGGGACTAGCGGGTCCTACAATGAGCAGTTCTTC

clone_size: NA
d_call: TRBD1
j_call: TRBJ1-4
v_call: TRBV19
cdr3_aa: CASSTTKGAYIAKLFF
cdr3_nt: TGTGCCAGTAGTACGACGAAGGGGGCCTACATTGCAAAACTGTTTTTT

clone_size: NA
d_call: TRBD1
j_call: TRBJ2-2
v_call: TRBV28
cdr3_aa: CASREARGRTGELFF
cdr3_nt: TGTGCCAGCAGGGAAGCCAGGGGGCGGACCGGGGAGCTGTTTTTT

clone_size: once
d_call: TRBD1
j_call: TRBJ1-4
v_call: TRBV10-3
cdr3_aa: CAISNLWDSPNEKLFF
cdr3_nt: TGTGCCATCAGTAATTTGTGGGACAGCCCTAATGAAAAACTGTTTTTT

clone_size: NA
d_call: NA
j_call: TRBJ2-3
v_call: TRBV5-1
cdr3_aa: CASSVRDSGSTDTQYF
cdr3_nt: TGCGCCAGCAGCGTCCGGGACTCGGGGTCCACAGATACGCAGTATTTT

clone_size: NA
d_call: NA
j_call: TRBJ1-4
v_call: TRBV30
cdr3_aa: CAWSDRGEKLFF
cdr3_nt: TGTGCCTGGAGCGACCGGGGTGAAAAACTGTTTTTT

clone_size: NA
d_call: NA
j_call: TRBJ2-3
v_call: TRBV5-1
cdr3_aa: CASSGWTSDTQYF
cdr3_nt: TGCGCCAGCAGCGGCTGGACTTCTGATACGCAGTATTTT

clone_size: NA
d_call: NA
j_call: TRBJ1-1
v_call: TRBV15
cdr3_aa: CATSKPGGPNTEAFF
cdr3_nt: TGTGCCACCAGCAAGCCCGGGGGACCGAACACTGAAGCTTTCTTT

clone_size: once
d_call: NA
j_call: TRBJ1-4
v_call: TRBV4-2
cdr3_aa: CASSQEGYGNEKLFF
cdr3_nt: TGTGCCAGCAGCCAAGAAGGGTACGGTAATGAAAAACTGTTTTTT

clone_size: once
d_call: NA
j_call: TRBJ2-1
v_call: TRBV28
cdr3_aa: CASSESGGNSYNEQFF
cdr3_nt: TGTGCCAGCAGCGAGAGTGGGGGGAATTCCTACAATGAGCAGTTCTTC

clone_size: NA
d_call: NA
j_call: TRBJ1-2
v_call: TRBV6-1
cdr3_aa: CASSVGGGDYGYTF
cdr3_nt: TGTGCCAGCAGTGTGGGGGGGGGCGACTATGGCTACACCTTC

clone_size: NA
d_call: TRBD2
j_call: TRBJ2-3
v_call: TRBV29-1
cdr3_aa: CSVDLLAGGLSDTQYF
cdr3_nt: TGCAGCGTTGACCTACTAGCGGGGGGCCTCTCCGATACGCAGTATTTT

clone_size: NA
d_call: NA
j_call: TRBJ1-4
v_call: TRBV6-5
cdr3_aa: CASKGGPSGWEKLFF
cdr3_nt: TGTGCCAGCAAAGGGGGTCCGTCGGGGTGGGAAAAACTGTTTTTT

clone_size: NA
d_call: TRBD1
j_call: TRBJ2-1
v_call: TRBV28
cdr3_aa: CASSSAGQGYNEQFF
cdr3_nt: TGTGCCAGCAGTTCCGCCGGACAGGGCTACAATGAGCAGTTCTTC

clone_size: NA
d_call: TRBD2
j_call: TRBJ2-5
v_call: TRBV25-1
cdr3_aa: CASSRLAGVFGEETQYF
cdr3_nt: TGTGCCAGCAGTAGACTAGCGGGAGTGTTTGGTGAAGAGACCCAGTACTTC

clone_size: NA
d_call: NA
j_call: TRBJ2-7
v_call: TRBV6-6
cdr3_aa: CASSYSMGYEQYF
cdr3_nt: TGTGCCAGCAGTTACTCGATGGGCTACGAGCAGTACTTC

clone_size: NA
d_call: TRBD2
j_call: TRBJ2-1
v_call: TRBV6-5
cdr3_aa: CASSRLAGQGNEQFF
cdr3_nt: TGTGCCAGCAGTCGTCTAGCGGGGCAAGGCAATGAGCAGTTCTTC

clone_size: NA
d_call: NA
j_call: TRBJ1-3
v_call: TRBV6-6
cdr3_aa: CASSDRGNTIYF
cdr3_nt: TGTGCCAGCAGTGACAGGGGAAACACCATATATTTT

clone_size: NA
d_call: NA
j_call: TRBJ2-5
v_call: TRBV2
cdr3_aa: CASRRGVQETQYF
cdr3_nt: TGTGCCAGCAGACGGGGAGTTCAAGAGACCCAGTACTTC

clone_size: NA
d_call: NA
j_call: TRBJ2-5
v_call: TRBV19
cdr3_aa: CASSTRLEEETQYF
cdr3_nt: TGTGCCAGTAGTACCCGACTAGAGGAAGAGACCCAGTACTTC

clone_size: NA
d_call: NA
j_call: TRBJ2-7
v_call: TRBV10-3
cdr3_aa: CAISDKGGLDYEQYF
cdr3_nt: TGTGCCATCAGTGACAAGGGGGGCTTAGACTACGAGCAGTACTTC

clone_size: NA
d_call: TRBD2
j_call: TRBJ2-3
v_call: TRBV9
cdr3_aa: CASSAVSGGGPWTDTQYF
cdr3_nt: TGTGCCAGCAGCGCTGTAAGCGGGGGCGGACCCTGGACAGATACGCAGTATTTT

clone_size: NA
d_call: TRBD2
j_call: TRBJ2-7
v_call: TRBV6-6
cdr3_aa: CASSHRREGTYEQYF
cdr3_nt: TGTGCCAGCAGCCACCGACGGGAGGGGACCTACGAGCAGTACTTC

clone_size: NA
d_call: NA
j_call: TRBJ1-3
v_call: TRBV28
cdr3_aa: CACEDFLSGNTIYF
cdr3_nt: TGTGCCTGCGAGGACTTCCTCTCTGGAAACACCATATATTTT

clone_size: once
d_call: TRBD2
j_call: TRBJ2-7
v_call: TRBV6-5
cdr3_aa: CASSYRTSGSYEQYF
cdr3_nt: TGTGCCAGCAGTTACCGGACTAGCGGGAGCTACGAGCAGTACTTC

clone_size: NA
d_call: NA
j_call: TRBJ2-1
v_call: TRBV30
cdr3_aa: CAWTGANEQFF
cdr3_nt: TGTGCCTGGACAGGGGCCAATGAGCAGTTCTTC

clone_size: NA
d_call: NA
j_call: TRBJ2-7
v_call: TRBV6-1
cdr3_aa: CASSEAGVSSYEQYF
cdr3_nt: TGTGCCAGCAGTGAAGCAGGGGTCAGCTCCTACGAGCAGTACTTC

clone_size: NA
d_call: NA
j_call: TRBJ1-1
v_call: TRBV19
cdr3_aa: CASSIPGPSEAFF
cdr3_nt: TGTGCCAGTAGTATCCCAGGGCCTTCCGAAGCTTTCTTT

clone_size: NA
d_call: NA
j_call: TRBJ1-1
v_call: TRBV5-1
cdr3_aa: CASSLVQGSTEAFF
cdr3_nt: TGCGCCAGCAGCTTGGTCCAGGGGAGCACTGAAGCTTTCTTT

clone_size: NA
d_call: TRBD1
j_call: TRBJ1-5
v_call: TRBV7-8
cdr3_aa: CASTWGTGANPDNQPQHF
cdr3_nt: TGTGCCAGCACCTGGGGGACAGGGGCTAACCCGGACAATCAGCCCCAGCATTTT

clone_size: NA
d_call: TRBD2
j_call: TRBJ2-2
v_call: TRBV5-1
cdr3_aa: CASSFRTSGETGELFF
cdr3_nt: TGCGCCAGCAGCTTCCGGACTAGCGGGGAGACCGGGGAGCTGTTTTTT

clone_size: NA
d_call: NA
j_call: TRBJ1-2
v_call: TRBV5-1
cdr3_aa: CASSSTAINYGYTF
cdr3_nt: TGCGCCAGCAGCTCCACCGCTATTAACTATGGCTACACCTTC

clone_size: NA
d_call: NA
j_call: TRBJ2-5
v_call: TRBV9
cdr3_aa: CASSVAPRETQYF
cdr3_nt: TGTGCCAGCAGCGTAGCCCCACGGGAGACCCAGTACTTC

clone_size: NA
d_call: NA
j_call: TRBJ1-2
v_call: TRBV6-6
cdr3_aa: CASSFSDQGRGYTF
cdr3_nt: TGTGCCAGCAGTTTCTCCGATCAAGGGCGTGGCTACACCTTC

clone_size: NA
d_call: NA
j_call: TRBJ2-3
v_call: TRBV28
cdr3_aa: CASSLQGTPSTDTQYF
cdr3_nt: TGTGCCAGCAGTCTCCAGGGAACACCTAGCACAGATACGCAGTATTTT

clone_size: NA
d_call: TRBD2
j_call: TRBJ2-1
v_call: TRBV6-9
cdr3_aa: CASSYSYLADYNEQFF
cdr3_nt: TGTGCCAGCAGTTATTCCTACCTAGCGGATTACAATGAGCAGTTCTTC

clone_size: NA
d_call: NA
j_call: TRBJ2-7
v_call: TRBV4-1
cdr3_aa: CASSQTQVTYEQYF
cdr3_nt: TGCGCCAGCAGCCAGACACAGGTAACCTACGAGCAGTACTTC

clone_size: NA
d_call: NA
j_call: TRBJ2-2
v_call: TRBV6-5
cdr3_aa: CASTQGAGELFF
cdr3_nt: TGTGCCAGCACCCAGGGTGCCGGGGAGCTGTTTTTT

clone_size: NA
d_call: NA
j_call: TRBJ1-1
v_call: TRBV5-1
cdr3_aa: CASSLSEGRVEAFF
cdr3_nt: TGCGCCAGCAGCTTGTCGGAAGGGCGCGTAGAAGCTTTCTTT

clone_size: NA
d_call: NA
j_call: TRBJ2-5
v_call: TRBV11-2
cdr3_aa: CASSFPGGETQYF
cdr3_nt: TGCGCCAGCAGCTTCCCTGGCGGGGAGACCCAGTACTTC

clone_size: once
d_call: NA
j_call: TRBJ1-5
v_call: TRBV28
cdr3_aa: CASRDRGAGQPQHF
cdr3_nt: TGTGCCAGCAGGGACCGGGGCGCGGGTCAGCCCCAGCATTTT

clone_size: NA
d_call: TRBD2
j_call: TRBJ2-3
v_call: TRBV7-9
cdr3_aa: CASSFYSGGPTDTQYF
cdr3_nt: TGTGCCAGCAGCTTTTATAGCGGGGGCCCCACAGATACGCAGTATTTT

clone_size: NA
d_call: NA
j_call: TRBJ1-2
v_call: TRBV30
cdr3_aa: CAWMATGLWGYTF
cdr3_nt: TGTGCCTGGATGGCCACGGGTTTATGGGGCTACACCTTC

clone_size: NA
d_call: NA
j_call: TRBJ2-5
v_call: TRBV7-9
cdr3_aa: CASGGISGETQYF
cdr3_nt: TGTGCCAGCGGTGGTATTAGTGGAGAGACCCAGTACTTC

clone_size: NA
d_call: TRBD1
j_call: TRBJ2-7
v_call: TRBV15
cdr3_aa: CATSRLGQSYEQYF
cdr3_nt: TGTGCCACCAGCAGACTGGGACAGTCCTACGAGCAGTACTTC

clone_size: NA
d_call: NA
j_call: TRBJ2-7
v_call: TRBV6-5
cdr3_aa: CASSRRTGRGYEQYF
cdr3_nt: TGTGCCAGCAGTAGACGGACAGGGAGGGGGTACGAGCAGTACTTC

clone_size: NA
d_call: NA
j_call: TRBJ2-7
v_call: TRBV25-1
cdr3_aa: CASSEQGYEQYF
cdr3_nt: TGTGCCAGCAGTGAACAGGGGTACGAGCAGTACTTC

clone_size: NA
d_call: NA
j_call: TRBJ2-7
v_call: TRBV7-9
cdr3_aa: CASSLQSYEQYF
cdr3_nt: TGTGCCAGCAGCTTACAGAGCTACGAGCAGTACTTC

clone_size: NA
d_call: NA
j_call: TRBJ2-1
v_call: TRBV19
cdr3_aa: CASSKGPFTYNEQFF
cdr3_nt: TGTGCCAGTAGTAAAGGGCCTTTCACCTACAATGAGCAGTTCTTC

clone_size: NA
d_call: NA
j_call: TRBJ1-2
v_call: TRBV25-1
cdr3_aa: CASSEDGYYGYTF
cdr3_nt: TGTGCCAGCAGTGAAGACGGATACTATGGCTACACCTTC

clone_size: NA
d_call: TRBD1
j_call: TRBJ1-1
v_call: TRBV6-5
cdr3_aa: CASSTRDRVTEAFF
cdr3_nt: TGTGCCAGCAGTACCCGGGACAGGGTCACTGAAGCTTTCTTT

clone_size: NA
d_call: NA
j_call: TRBJ2-1
v_call: TRBV11-2
cdr3_aa: CASSRTSSALGEQFF
cdr3_nt: TGTGCCAGCAGCCGTACTAGTTCTGCGTTGGGTGAGCAGTTCTTC

clone_size: NA
d_call: NA
j_call: TRBJ2-7
v_call: TRBV6-5
cdr3_aa: CASSYSSAGAIYEQYF
cdr3_nt: TGTGCCAGCAGTTACTCGAGTGCAGGGGCCATCTACGAGCAGTACTTC

clone_size: NA
d_call: TRBD1
j_call: TRBJ1-2
v_call: TRBV5-1
cdr3_aa: CASSDPGQGEGYTF
cdr3_nt: TGCGCCAGCAGCGACCCGGGACAGGGGGAGGGCTACACCTTC